The 3 T cell receptor beta chains listed next were all sequenced from one sample in a study of regulatory dendritic cells for organ transplantation. Method: immunoSEQ multiplex PCR; TCRdb's copy keeps in-frame clones and lacks some. The sample records 22,000 or so clones, about 70% being singletons. Sequences were obtained from memory CD4+ T cells from blood. Specified subset: CD45RO+ memory T cells. Source of these receptors: a human donor in good health.

CDR3: CASSSWDSGDSPLHF. CDR3 nucleotide sequence: TGTGCCAGCAGTTCCTGGGACTCCGGAGATTCACCCCTCCACTTT. This chain connects TRBV27 to TRBJ1-6, with D perhaps TRBD1 (5 bases). Between the trimmed V and J ends, which lost 4 bases and 8 bases, there was a span of 15 bases. Germline V lookup: CDR1 MNHEY, CDR2 SMNVEV (reference sequence). This CDR3 is built from 15 residues.

The rearrangement uses TRBV6-1 and TRBJ1-5; tentative D call: TRBD1 (6 bases). CDR1 is MNHNS, CDR2 SASEGT, per germline. Trimming removed 6 bases from V and 7 bases from J, with 13 bases in between. The CDR3 has 13 residues. The CDR3 is CASRSGQYQPQHF. CDR3 bases: TGTGCCAGCAGGTCTGGACAGTACCAGCCCCAGCATTTT.

The chain has TRBV29-1 and TRBJ2-5; 9 nucleotides align to TRBD2. Trimming cost V 5 bases and J 5 bases; bases outside gene matches: 3. The CDR3 has 12 amino acids. CDR1 is SQVTM, CDR2 ANQGSEA, per germline. CDR3 in DNA: TGCAGCGTTCACGGACTAGCGGAGACCCAGTACTTC. This sequence encodes CSVHGLAETQYF.